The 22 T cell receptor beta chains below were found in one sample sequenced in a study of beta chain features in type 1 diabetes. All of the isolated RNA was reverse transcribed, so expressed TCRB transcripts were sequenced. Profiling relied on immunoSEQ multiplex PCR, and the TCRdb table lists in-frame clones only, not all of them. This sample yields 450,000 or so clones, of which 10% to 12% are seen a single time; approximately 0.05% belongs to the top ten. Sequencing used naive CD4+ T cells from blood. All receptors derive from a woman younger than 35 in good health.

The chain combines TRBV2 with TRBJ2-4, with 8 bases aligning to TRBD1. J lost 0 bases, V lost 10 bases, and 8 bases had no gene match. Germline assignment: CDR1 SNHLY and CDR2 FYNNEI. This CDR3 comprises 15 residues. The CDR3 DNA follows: TGTGCCACCCGGACAGGGCGTTTAGCCAAAAACATTCAGTACTTC. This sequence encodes CATRTGRLAKNIQYF.

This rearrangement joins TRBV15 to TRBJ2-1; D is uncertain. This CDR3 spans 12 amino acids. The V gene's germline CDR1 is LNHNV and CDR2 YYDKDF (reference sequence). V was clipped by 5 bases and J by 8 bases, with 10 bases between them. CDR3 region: CATSARDDEQFF. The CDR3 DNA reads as TGTGCCACCAGCGCTCGTGACGATGAGCAGTTCTTC. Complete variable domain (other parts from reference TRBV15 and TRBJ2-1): DAMVIQNPRYQVTQFGKPVTLSCSQTLNHNVMYWYQQKSSQAPKLLFHYYDKDFNNEADTPDNFQSRRPNTSFCFLDIRSPGLGDTAMYLCATSARDDEQFFGPGTRLTVL.

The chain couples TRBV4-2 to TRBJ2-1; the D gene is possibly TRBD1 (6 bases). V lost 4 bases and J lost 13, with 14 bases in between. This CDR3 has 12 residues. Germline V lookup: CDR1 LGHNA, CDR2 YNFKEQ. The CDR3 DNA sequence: TGTGCCAGCAGCCCCAGGGGTCAGAGTCAGTTCTTC. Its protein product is CASSPRGQSQFF.

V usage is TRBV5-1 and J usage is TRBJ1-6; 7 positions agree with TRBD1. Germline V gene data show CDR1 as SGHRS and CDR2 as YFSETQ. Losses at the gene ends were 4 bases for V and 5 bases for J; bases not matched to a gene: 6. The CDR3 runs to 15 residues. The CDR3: CASSPQGDDNSPLHF. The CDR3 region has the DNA TGCGCCAGCAGCCCCCAGGGGGATGATAATTCACCCCTCCACTTT.

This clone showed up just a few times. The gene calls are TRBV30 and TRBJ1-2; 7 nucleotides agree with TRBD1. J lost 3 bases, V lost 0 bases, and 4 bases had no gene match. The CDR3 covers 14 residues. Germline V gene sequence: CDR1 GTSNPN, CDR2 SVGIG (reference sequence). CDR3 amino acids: CAWSVQGGYYGYTF. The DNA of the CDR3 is TGTGCCTGGAGTGTGCAGGGGGGATACTATGGCTACACCTTC. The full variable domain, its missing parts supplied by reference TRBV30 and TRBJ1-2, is SQTIHQWPATLVQPVGSPLSLECTVEGTSNPNLYWYRQAAGRGLQLLFYSVGIGQISSEVPQNLSASRPQDRQFILSSKKLLLSDSGFYLCAWSVQGGYYGYTFGSGTRLTVV.

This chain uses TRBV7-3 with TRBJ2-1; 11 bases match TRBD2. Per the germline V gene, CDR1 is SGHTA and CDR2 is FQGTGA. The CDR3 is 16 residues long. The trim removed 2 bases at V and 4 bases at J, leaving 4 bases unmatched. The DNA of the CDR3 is TGTGCCAGCAGCTTATTACTAGCGGGAGAGTACAATGAGCAGTTCTTC. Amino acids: CASSLLLAGEYNEQFF.

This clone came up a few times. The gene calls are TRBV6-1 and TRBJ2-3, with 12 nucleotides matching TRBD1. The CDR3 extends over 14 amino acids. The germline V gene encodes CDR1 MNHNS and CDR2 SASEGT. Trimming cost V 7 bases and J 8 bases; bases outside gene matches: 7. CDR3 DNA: TGTGCCAGCATCCGGGGACAGGGGGCCGGTACGCAGTATTTT. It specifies CASIRGQGAGTQYF.

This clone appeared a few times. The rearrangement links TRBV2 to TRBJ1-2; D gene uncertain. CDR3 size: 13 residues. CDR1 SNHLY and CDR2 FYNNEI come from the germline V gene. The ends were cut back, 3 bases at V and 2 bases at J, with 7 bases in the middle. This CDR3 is CASSDFGNYGYTF. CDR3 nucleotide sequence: TGTGCCAGCAGTGATTTTGGAAACTATGGCTACACCTTC.

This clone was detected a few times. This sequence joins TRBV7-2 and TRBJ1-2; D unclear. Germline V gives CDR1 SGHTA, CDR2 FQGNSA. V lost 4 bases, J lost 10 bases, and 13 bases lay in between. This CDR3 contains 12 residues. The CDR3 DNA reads TGTGCCAGCAGCTGGAGGGTGAAAGACTACACCTTC. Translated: CASSWRVKDYTF.

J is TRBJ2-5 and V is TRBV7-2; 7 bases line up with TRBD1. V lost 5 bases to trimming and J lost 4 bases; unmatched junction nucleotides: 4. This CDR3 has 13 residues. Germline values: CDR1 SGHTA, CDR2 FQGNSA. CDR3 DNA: TGTGCCAGCAGCGGACAGGTCGGAGAGACCCAGTACTTC. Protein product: CASSGQVGETQYF.

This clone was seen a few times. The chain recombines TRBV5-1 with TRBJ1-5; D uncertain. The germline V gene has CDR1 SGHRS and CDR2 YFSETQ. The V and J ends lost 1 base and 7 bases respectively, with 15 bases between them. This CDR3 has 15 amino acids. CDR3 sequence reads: CASSLIGSGDQPQHF. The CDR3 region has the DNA TGCGCCAGCAGCTTGATCGGATCAGGCGACCAGCCCCAGCATTTT.

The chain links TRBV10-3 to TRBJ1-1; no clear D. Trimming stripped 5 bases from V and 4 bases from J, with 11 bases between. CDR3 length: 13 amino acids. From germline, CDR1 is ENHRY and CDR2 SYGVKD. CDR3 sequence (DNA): TGTGCCATCAGTCGGACTTCGGGCACTGAAGCTTTCTTT. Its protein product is CAISRTSGTEAFF.

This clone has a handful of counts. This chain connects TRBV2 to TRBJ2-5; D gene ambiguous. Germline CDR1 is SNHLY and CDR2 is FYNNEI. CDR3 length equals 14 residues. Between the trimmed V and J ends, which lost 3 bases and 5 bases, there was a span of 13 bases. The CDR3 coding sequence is TGTGCCAGCAGTGAGGCGAGGCCCCAGGAGACCCAGTACTTC. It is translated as CASSEARPQETQYF.

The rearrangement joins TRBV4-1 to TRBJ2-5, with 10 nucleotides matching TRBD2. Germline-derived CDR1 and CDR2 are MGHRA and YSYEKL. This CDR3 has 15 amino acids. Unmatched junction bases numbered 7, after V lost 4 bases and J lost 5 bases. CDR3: CASSPKRGGDETQYF. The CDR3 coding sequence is TGCGCCAGCAGCCCTAAGCGGGGGGGCGATGAGACCCAGTACTTC.

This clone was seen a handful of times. CDR3 in DNA: TGTGCCATCAGTGTGGGACAGGGGTTCCCCGAGACCCAGTACTTC. It encodes CAISVGQGFPETQYF. The rearrangement links TRBV10-3 to TRBJ2-5; 10 nucleotides agree with TRBD1. Trimming removed 4 bases from V and 5 bases from J; junction bases left unmatched: 7. CDR3 length equals 15 residues. Germline CDR1 and CDR2: ENHRY and SYGVKD.

CDR3 protein: CASSAGIPRPDTQYF. CDR3 in DNA: TGTGCCAGCAGCGCTGGGATACCCAGACCAGATACGCAGTATTTT. The chain recombines TRBV9 with TRBJ2-3; D remains ambiguous. This CDR3 is built from 15 residues. From germline, CDR1 is SGDLS and CDR2 YYNGEE. Trimming removed 3 bases at V and 4 bases at J, with 15 bases between.

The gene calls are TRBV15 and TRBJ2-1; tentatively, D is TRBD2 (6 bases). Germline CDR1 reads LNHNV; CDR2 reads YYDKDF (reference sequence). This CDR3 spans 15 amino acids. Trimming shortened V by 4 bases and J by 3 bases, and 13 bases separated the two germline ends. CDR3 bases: TGTGCCACCAGCACGCTGCAGACTAGCTACAATGAGCAGTTCTTC. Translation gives CATSTLQTSYNEQFF.

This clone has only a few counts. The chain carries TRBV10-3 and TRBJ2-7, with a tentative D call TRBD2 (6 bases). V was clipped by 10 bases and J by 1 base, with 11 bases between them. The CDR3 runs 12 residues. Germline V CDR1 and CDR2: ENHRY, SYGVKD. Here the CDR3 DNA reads TGTGCCACCGCGGGACCTTCCTACGAGCAGTACGTC. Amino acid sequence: CATAGPSYEQYV.

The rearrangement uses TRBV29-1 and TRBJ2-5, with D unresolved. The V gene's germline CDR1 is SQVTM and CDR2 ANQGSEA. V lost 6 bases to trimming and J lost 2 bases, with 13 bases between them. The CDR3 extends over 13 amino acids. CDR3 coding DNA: TGCAGCGTGGGCAGGAGAAGACAAGAGACCCAGTACTTC. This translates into CSVGRRRQETQYF.

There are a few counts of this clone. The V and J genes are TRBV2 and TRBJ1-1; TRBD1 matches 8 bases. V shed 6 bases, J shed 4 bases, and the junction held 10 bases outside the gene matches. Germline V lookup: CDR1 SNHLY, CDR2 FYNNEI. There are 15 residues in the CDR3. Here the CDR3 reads CASRLQGAWVTEAFF. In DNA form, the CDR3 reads TGTGCCAGCAGGCTTCAGGGGGCCTGGGTCACTGAAGCTTTCTTT.

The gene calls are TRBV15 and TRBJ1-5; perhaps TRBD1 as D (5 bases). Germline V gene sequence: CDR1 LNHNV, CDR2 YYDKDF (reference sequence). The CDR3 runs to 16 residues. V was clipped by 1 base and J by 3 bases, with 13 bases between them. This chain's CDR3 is CATSRGPGLVNQPQHF. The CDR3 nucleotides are TGTGCCACCAGCAGAGGTCCGGGACTTGTCAATCAGCCCCAGCATTTT.

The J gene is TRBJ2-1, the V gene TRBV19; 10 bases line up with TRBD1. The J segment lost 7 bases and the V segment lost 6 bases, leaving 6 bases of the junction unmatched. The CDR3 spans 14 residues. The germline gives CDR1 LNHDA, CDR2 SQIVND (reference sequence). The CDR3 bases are TGTGCCAGTAGACCGGGACAGGGGTGGAATGAGCAGTTCTTC. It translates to CASRPGQGWNEQFF.